The subject of this entry is one TCR beta chain. The antigen is undetermined. The sample originates from a study of T-cell reconstitution after alpha-beta-depleted transplantation in children. Germline loops: CDR1 DFQATT, CDR2 SNEGSKA (reference sequence). This CDR3 is 13 amino acids long. Trimming left V 5 bases short and J 4 bases short, with 15 bases between. Construction of the TCRbeta library involved unique molecular identifiers. TCRdb recomputed calls from the PCR reads with MiXCR, one row per CDR3 protein. The table has some 600,000 distinct CDR3 sequences, around 13% seen once. Study-wide points: From newly produced T cells came most of the T-cell counts and diversity one year after transplant. Reported findings indicate that, about two months after transplant, alpha-beta T cells came from several hundred expanded clones, which were derived from non-depleted graft cells. The high TCRbeta diversity at day 60 in some patients came from surviving recipient T cells and thymic progenitors.

The clonotype comes from a male patient younger than 18 who had a stem cell transplant for acute myeloid leukemia, so the T cells may come from the graft donor. The chain recombines TRBV20-1 with TRBJ2-7; D is ambiguous. The sequencing here drew on PBMCs, mostly from graft donor cells, taken 360 days after TCRalphabeta/CD19-depleted stem cell transplant. In nucleotides, the CDR3 is TGCAGTGCTCCCAGCACTCCTTTGTACGAGCAGTACTTC. Translation: CSAPSTPLYEQYF.